A selection of T cell receptor beta chains follows, all from one sample in a study. TCRdb ran MiXCR on the RT-PCR reads and lists one entry per CDR3 protein. The top ten clones hold 3% to 4.5% of a sample with about 680,000 distinct CDR3 sequences, 14% of them seen once. Sequencing used memory CD4+ T cells from blood. The source is a female donor in good health, serving as a healthy control. CDR3s include the opening cysteine and the closing phenylalanine or tryptophan. D genes are given only for firm matches. Clone size is given for some rows only: seen once, a few or many times, or a class if the clone is expanded.

cdr3_nt cdr3_aa d_call v_call cdr3_length j_call clone_size
TGTGCCAGCTCACCAGGACTAGCGGGTAACTACGAGCAGTACTTC CASSPGLAGNYEQYF TRBD2 TRBV18 15 TRBJ2-7 few
TGTGCCACCAGCGAGCCCTGGGGGGGCTACACCTTC CATSEPWGGYTF NA TRBV15 12 TRBJ1-2 NA
TGTGCCAGCAGCTTAAGTGCGGGTACCTACGAGCAGTACTTC CASSLSAGTYEQYF NA TRBV7-2 14 TRBJ2-7 many
TGTGCCAGCAGTTTTTCCCACAGGGGGCGCGGTCAGCCCCAGCATTTT CASSFSHRGRGQPQHF TRBD1 TRBV12-3/TRBV12-4 16 TRBJ1-5 many
TGTGCCAGCAGCCCCCAACAGGGCACCGTCGGGGACACCATATATTTT CASSPQQGTVGDTIYF NA TRBV7-3 16 TRBJ1-3 many
TGCGCCAGCAGCTATAGCGGGGCCCCAGATACGCAGTATTTT CASSYSGAPDTQYF TRBD2 TRBV5-1 14 TRBJ2-3 few
TGTGCCAGCACAACAACCCTGACAGGGAACACTGAAGCTTTCTTT CASTTTLTGNTEAFF NA TRBV6-5 15 TRBJ1-1 NA
TGTGCCACCAGTGAACTCGGACAGGGGCGTTCGAACACCGGGGAGCTGTTTTTT CATSELGQGRSNTGELFF TRBD1 TRBV24-1 18 TRBJ2-2 NA
TGTGCCAGCAGCTTAGCGACGGGGTTGACTTTCTTT CASSLATGLTFF NA TRBV7-9 12 TRBJ1-1 few
TGTGCCACCAGTGATTTGCGTGGACAGGGGGCGCGGGAGACCCAGTACTTC CATSDLRGQGARETQYF TRBD1 TRBV24-1 17 TRBJ2-5 few
TGTGCCAGCAGTTACTCCTTTCCGACTAGCGGATACCCGGAGCAGTTCTTC CASSYSFPTSGYPEQFF TRBD2 TRBV6-5 17 TRBJ2-1 many
TGTGCCACCAGTGAGGGTTACACAGATACGCAGTATTTT CATSEGYTDTQYF NA TRBV24-1 13 TRBJ2-3 few
TGTGCCAGCAGTTACGCGACAACGGGAAAACTGTTTTTT CASSYATTGKLFF NA TRBV6-5 13 TRBJ1-4 many
TGCAGTGCTACGAGGAACTCCTACGAGCAGTACTTC CSATRNSYEQYF NA TRBV20-1 12 TRBJ2-7 few
TGTGCCAGCAGCCAGTTCAATTCACCCCTCCACTTT CASSQFNSPLHF NA TRBV16 12 TRBJ1-6 NA
TGTGCCAGCAGTTTACGGCACGATGGAAACACCATATATTTT CASSLRHDGNTIYF NA TRBV12-3/TRBV12-4 14 TRBJ1-3 NA